This is a list of T cell receptor beta chains from one sample in a study of glioma-infiltrating T cells. TCRdb ran MiXCR on the multiplex PCR reads and lists one entry per CDR3 protein. The sample has about 380,000 distinct CDR3 sequences; about 40% are singletons. Sequenced material: glioma tissue, nonneoplastic brain tissue, or PBMCs (not recorded which). The receptors originated from a human donor with low-grade glioma or glioblastoma, undergoing nonglioma brain surgery, or in good health (not recorded which). Each CDR3 is given with its conserved first and last residue. The D gene is left open where the match is weak. Only part of the rows carry a size: once, few, many, or a class if the clone is expanded.

length,D,size,V,J,DNA,CDR3
12,.,few,TRBV20-1,TRBJ2-5,TGCAGTGCTAGGACTAGGCAAGAGACCCAGTACTTC,CSARTRQETQYF
17,TRBD2,many,TRBV25-1,TRBJ2-3,TGTGCCAGCAGTCGTCGACTAGCGGGTAATAGGGCAGATACGCAGTATTTT,CASSRRLAGNRADTQYF
15,TRBD2,.,TRBV11-2,TRBJ2-1,TGTGCCAGCAGGAAGCCGGGACTAGCTGCAAATGAGCAGTTCTTC,CASRKPGLAANEQFF
14,.,.,TRBV19,TRBJ2-1,TGTGCCAGTAGTATCAGTCCCTGGGTCAATGAGCAGTTCTTC,CASSISPWVNEQFF
16,TRBD2,.,TRBV28,TRBJ2-5,TGTGCCAGCAGTTTATTCGGACTAGCGGGAGGCCGCTCCACGTACTTC,CASSLFGLAGGRSTYF
15,TRBD2,.,TRBV7-8,TRBJ2-1,TGTGCCAGCAGCCCCCCGCGGGACTATTCCAATGAGCAGTTCTTC,CASSPPRDYSNEQFF
14,.,.,TRBV2,TRBJ1-2,TGTGCCAGCACGAGGCTGGGGTCGGGCTATGGCTACACCTTC,CASTRLGSGYGYTF
15,.,many,TRBV6-1,TRBJ1-3,TGTGCCAGCAGAGTCCACAGCAATTCTGGAAACACCATATATTTT,CASRVHSNSGNTIYF
15,.,few,TRBV18,TRBJ1-1,TGTGCCAGCTCACTACGAGCGGCCATGAACACTGAAGCTTTCTTT,CASSLRAAMNTEAFF
13,.,.,TRBV29-1,TRBJ1-5,TGCAGCGTTGTGGACAGCCTCAATCAGCCCCAGCATTTT,CSVVDSLNQPQHF
14,.,few,TRBV6-1,TRBJ2-1,TGTGCCAGCAGACCAGACGACAGGCTAGGTGAGCAGTTCTTC,CASRPDDRLGEQFF
16,TRBD2,.,TRBV3-1,TRBJ2-2,TGTGCCAGCAGCCAACCACTAGCGGGAGGAACCGGGGAGCTGTTTTTT,CASSQPLAGGTGELFF
16,TRBD1,few,TRBV7-2,TRBJ1-3,TGTGCCAGCAGCTTAAGACAGGGGGTTTCTGGAAACACCATATATTTT,CASSLRQGVSGNTIYF
15,TRBD2,few,TRBV2,TRBJ2-1,TGTGCCAGCAGTGAAGCTAGCGGGCCCTACAATGAGCAGTTCTTC,CASSEASGPYNEQFF
12,.,few,TRBV20-1,TRBJ2-1,TGCAGTGCTTCCTCGGGGGTTAATGAGCAGTTCTTC,CSASSGVNEQFF
15,.,few,TRBV28,TRBJ1-3,TGTGCCAGCAGTCCCGACGGAATCTCTGGAAACACCATATATTTT,CASSPDGISGNTIYF
13,.,.,TRBV5-1,TRBJ2-7,TGCGCCAGCAGCTCCGACTACAGTTACGAGCAGTACTTC,CASSSDYSYEQYF
11,.,many,TRBV28,TRBJ2-7,TGTGCCAGCAGCGCGCCCTACGAGCAGTACTTC,CASSAPYEQYF
15,TRBD1,many,TRBV28,TRBJ1-2,TGTGCCAGCAGTTTCCCGACAGGGGACTACTATGGCTACACCTTC,CASSFPTGDYYGYTF
14,.,few,TRBV4-1,TRBJ1-3,TGTGCCAGCAGCCCGGACAGCACTGGAAACACCATATATTTT,CASSPDSTGNTIYF
14,.,.,TRBV12-3/TRBV12-4,TRBJ1-5,TGTGCCAGCAGAGTGAGTTTAAGCAATCAGCCCCAGCATTTT,CASRVSLSNQPQHF
14,.,.,TRBV4-2,TRBJ2-6,TGTGCCAGCAGCCACGCCGGCGGGGCCAACGTCCTGACTTTC,CASSHAGGANVLTF
16,TRBD1,.,TRBV2,TRBJ1-2,TGTGCCAGCAGCGGAATCCAGGGGGCGGTTAACTATGGCTACACCTTC,CASSGIQGAVNYGYTF
13,.,.,TRBV19,TRBJ1-1,TGTGCCAGTAGTGTCCCATTTATCACTGAAGCTTTCTTT,CASSVPFITEAFF
16,.,.,TRBV7-9,TRBJ1-6,TGTGCCAGCAGCTCACCCCGGACAGCTCCTAATTCACCCCTCCACTTT,CASSSPRTAPNSPLHF
16,TRBD2,.,TRBV28,TRBJ2-5,TGTGCCAGCACCGCACTAGCGGGAAATAGTCGGGAGACCCAGTACTTC,CASTALAGNSRETQYF
13,.,.,TRBV4-3,TRBJ2-7,TGCGCCAGCAGCCAAGGGAGGGGGGGCGAGCAGTACTTC,CASSQGRGGEQYF
18,TRBD2,.,TRBV28,TRBJ2-1,TGTGCCAGCAGTTCACGTCTCGCGGGGGATCACTCCTACAATGAGCAGTTCTTC,CASSSRLAGDHSYNEQFF
14,.,.,TRBV6-1,TRBJ2-1,TGTGCCATCAGTGAGCCGGGTTTTTACAATGAGCAGTTCTTC,CAISEPGFYNEQFF
13,TRBD1,many,TRBV27,TRBJ1-1,TGTGCCAGCAGTTTCCAGGGGGTAACTGAAGCTTTCTTT,CASSFQGVTEAFF
14,.,many,TRBV28,TRBJ1-2,TGTGCCAGCAGTCCTAACAGAAGAAACTATGGCTACACCTTC,CASSPNRRNYGYTF
15,.,.,TRBV4-2,TRBJ2-5,TGTGCCAGCAGCCGAAGCCTCTCCTACCAAGAGACCCAGTACTTC,CASSRSLSYQETQYF
14,.,few,TRBV4-1,TRBJ1-1,TGCGCCAGCAGCCAAGCGACAGGACCTGCTGAAGCTTTCTTT,CASSQATGPAEAFF
14,.,.,TRBV7-2,TRBJ2-1,TGTGCCAGCAGCTTGCGGGGGCCGAACAATGAGCAGTTCTTC,CASSLRGPNNEQFF
13,.,medium-sized,TRBV28,TRBJ2-1,TGTGCCAGCACAGCGGAGGTCCACAATGAGCAGTTCTTC,CASTAEVHNEQFF
15,TRBD2,few,TRBV6-1,TRBJ2-3,TGCGCCAGCAGCGAACTAGCGGACTCCTTTGATACGCAGTATTTT,CASSELADSFDTQYF
14,.,many,TRBV6-2/TRBV6-3,TRBJ1-1,TGTGCCAGCAGTTATTCTACAGCGGCCACTGAAGCTTTCTTT,CASSYSTAATEAFF
13,.,.,TRBV6-1,TRBJ2-2,TGTGCCAGCAGTCGGGGGTCACGCGGGGAGCTGTTTTTT,CASSRGSRGELFF
13,.,.,TRBV7-9,TRBJ2-2,TGTGCCAGCAGATCACTATTCACCGGGGAGCTGTTTTTT,CASRSLFTGELFF
15,.,.,TRBV27,TRBJ2-5,TGTGCCAGCAGTACCTCGGCAGGGGGAGGCGAGACCCAGTACTTC,CASSTSAGGGETQYF
13,.,few,TRBV27,TRBJ2-3,TGTGCCAGCAGCCGCCTCAGGACAGATACGCAGTATTTT,CASSRLRTDTQYF
14,.,.,TRBV7-6,TRBJ2-5,TGTGCCAGCAGCTTTACTTCACTCGGAGCGACCCAGTACTTC,CASSFTSLGATQYF
14,TRBD1,.,TRBV10-3,TRBJ1-1,TGTGCCATCAGCCGGACAGGGTCTGACACTGAAGCTTTCTTT,CAISRTGSDTEAFF
12,.,.,TRBV24-1,TRBJ2-7,TGTGCCACCAGTTCAACAGGATACAAGCAGTACTTC,CATSSTGYKQYF
14,.,few,TRBV7-2,TRBJ2-7,TGTGCCAGCAGCTTAGTATCAGGGGACTACGAGCAGTACTTC,CASSLVSGDYEQYF
13,.,few,TRBV28,TRBJ2-1,TGTGCCAGCAGTTCAATCAGGAGGGATGAGCAGTTCTTC,CASSSIRRDEQFF
21,TRBD1,.,TRBV6-2/TRBV6-3,TRBJ1-2,TGTGCCAGCAGTTACTCATTGTGGGACAGGCGGCAAGATGAAGCTAACTATGGCTACACCTTC,CASSYSLWDRRQDEANYGYTF
13,.,.,TRBV25-1,TRBJ2-2,TGTGCCAGCAGTGATAATTGGACCGGGGAGCTGTTTTTT,CASSDNWTGELFF
15,TRBD1,many,TRBV6-1,TRBJ2-3,TGTGCCAGCTACTCGGGACAGGGAGGCCCAGATACGCAGTATTTT,CASYSGQGGPDTQYF
16,TRBD1,.,TRBV28,TRBJ2-3,TGTGCCAGCAGCCGGGGGCAGGGGGCTTGGACAGATACGCAGTATTTT,CASSRGQGAWTDTQYF